These T cell receptor beta chains were read from a single sample in a study of blood T cell repertoires in COVID-19. Libraries were prepared by immunoSEQ multiplex PCR; TCRdb keeps only in-frame clonotypes and omits some of them. The sample has about 120,000 clones, around 83% seen once. Sample: PBMCs or T cells enriched from blood (not recorded which). Receptors were obtained from a woman between 25 and 40 years old who had recovered from COVID-19. CDR3s include the opening cysteine and the closing phenylalanine or tryptophan. The D gene is left open where the match is weak. Where a row states a size, it is once, few, many or the class of an expanded clone; other rows omit it.

v_gene	d_gene	abundance	j_gene	CDR3aa	CDR3nt
TRBV2	NA	once	TRBJ2-2	CASRDEAGGWNTGELFF	TGTGCCAGCAGGGACGAAGCAGGAGGGTGGAACACCGGGGAGCTGTTTTTT
TRBV28	NA	NA	TRBJ2-3	CASSLPGSGGVDTQYF	TGTGCCAGCAGTTTACCGGGGAGCGGAGGGGTAGATACGCAGTATTTT
TRBV5-4	TRBD1	NA	TRBJ1-4	CASSAGGTGWDEKLFF	TGTGCCAGCAGCGCTGGGGGGACAGGGTGGGATGAAAAACTGTTTTTT
TRBV11-2	TRBD2	NA	TRBJ2-7	CASSLVAGAYEQYF	TGTGCCAGCAGCTTAGTGGCGGGAGCCTACGAGCAGTACTTC
TRBV4-1	TRBD1	NA	TRBJ1-2	CASSQDVALRQGQNYGYTF	TGCGCCAGCAGCCAAGACGTGGCCTTAAGACAGGGTCAAAACTATGGCTACACCTTC
TRBV27	TRBD1	NA	TRBJ1-1	CASSLGGTGGFVNTEAFF	TGTGCCAGCAGTTTAGGCGGGACAGGGGGCTTTGTGAACACTGAAGCTTTCTTT
TRBV5-1	TRBD1	NA	TRBJ2-5	CASSFDRGWETQYF	TGCGCCAGCAGCTTCGACAGGGGATGGGAGACCCAGTACTTC
TRBV5-4	NA	NA	TRBJ1-4	CASSSGRRNEKLFF	TGTGCCAGCAGCTCAGGGCGCAGGAATGAAAAACTGTTTTTT
TRBV10-3	NA	NA	TRBJ2-5	CAIRSDGGETQYF	TGTGCCATCAGGTCCGACGGGGGAGAGACCCAGTACTTC
TRBV5-4	TRBD1	NA	TRBJ1-3	CASSWDSSGNTIYF	TGTGCCAGCAGCTGGGACAGCTCTGGAAACACCATATATTTT
TRBV29-1	TRBD1	NA	TRBJ2-5	CSVELTHRGRETQYF	TGCAGCGTTGAACTCACCCACAGGGGGCGAGAGACCCAGTACTTC
TRBV6-5	NA	many	TRBJ1-6	CASSYSKRTARAPLHF	TGTGCCAGCAGTTACTCGAAGCGGACGGCGAGGGCACCCCTCCACTTT
TRBV29-1	TRBD1	NA	TRBJ1-1	CSVTTGGTEAFF	TGCAGCGTTACGACAGGGGGCACTGAAGCTTTCTTT
TRBV7-3	NA	few	TRBJ2-7	CASSLTHSSYEQYF	TGTGCCAGCAGCTTAACCCACAGCTCCTACGAGCAGTACTTC
TRBV2	TRBD1	NA	TRBJ2-7	CASTRDRGYEQYF	TGTGCCAGCACCCGGGACAGGGGCTACGAGCAGTACTTC
TRBV7-2	TRBD2	NA	TRBJ2-2	CASSLYGRGTGELFF	TGTGCCAGCAGCTTATACGGGAGGGGCACCGGGGAGCTGTTTTTT
TRBV7-3	TRBD2	NA	TRBJ2-7	CASSLMGTSGRYEQYF	TGTGCCAGCAGCTTAATGGGGACTAGCGGGAGGTACGAGCAGTACTTC
TRBV28	TRBD1	NA	TRBJ2-1	CASRPSGTGHNEQFF	TGTGCCAGCAGGCCCTCCGGGACAGGGCACAATGAGCAGTTCTTC
TRBV27	NA	NA	TRBJ2-3	CASRQHGITDTQYF	TGTGCCAGCCGTCAACACGGGATTACAGATACGCAGTATTTT
TRBV28	TRBD1	few	TRBJ1-2	CASSFAGTGRGYGYTF	TGTGCCAGCAGTTTTGCCGGGACAGGGAGAGGCTATGGCTACACCTTC
TRBV7-3	NA	NA	TRBJ1-1	CASSLMSRGEAFF	TGTGCCAGCAGCTTAATGTCCCGGGGGGAAGCTTTCTTT
TRBV18	NA	NA	TRBJ1-6	CASSRRQANSPLHF	TGTGCCAGCTCTCGACGACAGGCCAATTCACCCCTCCACTTT